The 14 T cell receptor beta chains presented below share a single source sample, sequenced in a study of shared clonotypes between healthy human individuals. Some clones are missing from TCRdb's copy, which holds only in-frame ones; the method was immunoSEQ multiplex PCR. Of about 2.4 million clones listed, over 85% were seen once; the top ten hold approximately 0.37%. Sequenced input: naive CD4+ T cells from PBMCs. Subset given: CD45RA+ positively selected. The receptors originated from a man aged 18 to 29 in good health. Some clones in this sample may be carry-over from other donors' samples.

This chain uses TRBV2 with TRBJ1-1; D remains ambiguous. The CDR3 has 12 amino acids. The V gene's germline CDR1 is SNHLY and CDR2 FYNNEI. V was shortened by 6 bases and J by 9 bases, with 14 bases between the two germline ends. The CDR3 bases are TGTGCCAGCAGCGCTGACGGATTTAAAGCTTTCTTT. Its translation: CASSADGFKAFF.

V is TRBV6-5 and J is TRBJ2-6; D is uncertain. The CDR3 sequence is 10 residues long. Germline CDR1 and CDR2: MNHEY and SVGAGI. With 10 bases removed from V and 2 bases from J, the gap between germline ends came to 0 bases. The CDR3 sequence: CATGANVLTF. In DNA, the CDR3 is TGTGCCACTGGGGCCAACGTCCTGACTTTC.

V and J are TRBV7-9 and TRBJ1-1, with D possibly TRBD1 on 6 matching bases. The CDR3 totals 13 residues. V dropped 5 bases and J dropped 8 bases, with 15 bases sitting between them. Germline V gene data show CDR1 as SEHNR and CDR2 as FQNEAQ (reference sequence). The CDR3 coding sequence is TGTGCCAGCAGCCTCCCACCTGGGGGCGAAGCTTTCTTT. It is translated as CASSLPPGGEAFF.

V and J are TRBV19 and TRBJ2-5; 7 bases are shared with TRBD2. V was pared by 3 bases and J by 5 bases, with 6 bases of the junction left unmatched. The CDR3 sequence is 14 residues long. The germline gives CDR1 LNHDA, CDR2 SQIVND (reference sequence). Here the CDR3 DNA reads TGTGCCAGTAGTATCAGCGGGGCGGGGGAGACCCAGTACTTC. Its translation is CASSISGAGETQYF.

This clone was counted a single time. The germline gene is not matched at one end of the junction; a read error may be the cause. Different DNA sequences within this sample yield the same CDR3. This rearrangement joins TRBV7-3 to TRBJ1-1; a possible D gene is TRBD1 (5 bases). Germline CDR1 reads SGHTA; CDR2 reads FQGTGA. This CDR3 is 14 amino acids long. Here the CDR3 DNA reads TGTGCCAGCAGCTTAACCAGGGCTAACACCGAAGCTTTCTTT. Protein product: CASSLTRANTEAFF.

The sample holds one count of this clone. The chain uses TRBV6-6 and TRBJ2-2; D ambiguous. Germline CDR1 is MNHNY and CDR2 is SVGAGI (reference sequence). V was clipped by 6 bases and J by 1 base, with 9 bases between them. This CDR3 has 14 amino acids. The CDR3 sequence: CASRTPGNTGELFF. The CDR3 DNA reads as TGTGCCAGCAGGACACCGGGGAACACCGGGGAGCTGTTTTTT.

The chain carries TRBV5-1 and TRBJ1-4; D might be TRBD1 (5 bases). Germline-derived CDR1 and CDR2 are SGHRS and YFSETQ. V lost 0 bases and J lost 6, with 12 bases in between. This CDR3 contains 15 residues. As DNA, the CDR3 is TGCGCCAGCAGCTTGGTGGAGGGAGGGGATGAAAAACTGTTTTTT. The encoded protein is CASSLVEGGDEKLFF.

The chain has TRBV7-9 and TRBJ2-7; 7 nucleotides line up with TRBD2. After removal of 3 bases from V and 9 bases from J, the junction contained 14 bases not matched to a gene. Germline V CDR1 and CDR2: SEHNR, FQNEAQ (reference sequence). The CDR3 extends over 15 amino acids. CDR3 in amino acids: CASSFSAGTTPGQYF. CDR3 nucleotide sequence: TGTGCCAGCAGCTTCTCCGCCGGGACTACCCCCGGGCAGTACTTC.

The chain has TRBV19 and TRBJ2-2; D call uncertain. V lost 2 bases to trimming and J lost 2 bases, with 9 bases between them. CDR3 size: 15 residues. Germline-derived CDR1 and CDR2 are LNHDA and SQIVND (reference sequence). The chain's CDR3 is CASSISQTNTGELFF. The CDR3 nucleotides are TGTGCCAGTAGTATATCCCAGACCAACACCGGGGAGCTGTTTTTT.

The CDR3 DNA is TGTGCCAGTAGTGGATTAGCGGGAGGTCTTTTAGGAACCGGGGAGCTGTTTTTT. This sequence encodes CASSGLAGGLLGTGELFF. The chain has TRBV19 and TRBJ2-2; 10 bases align to TRBD2. The CDR3 is 18 residues long. V lost 5 bases, J lost 5 bases, and 14 bases stayed unmatched. CDR1 is LNHDA, CDR2 SQIVND, per germline (reference sequence).

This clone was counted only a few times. The CDR3 sequence: CASSQDIGGLKAFF. In nucleotides, the CDR3 is TGCGCCAGCAGCCAAGATATCGGGGGGCTGAAAGCTTTCTTT. This sequence joins TRBV4-1 and TRBJ1-1, with D possibly matching TRBD1 (6 bases). CDR3 length: 14 residues. V was clipped by 0 bases and J by 9 bases, with 14 bases between them. Germline V gives CDR1 MGHRA, CDR2 YSYEKL.

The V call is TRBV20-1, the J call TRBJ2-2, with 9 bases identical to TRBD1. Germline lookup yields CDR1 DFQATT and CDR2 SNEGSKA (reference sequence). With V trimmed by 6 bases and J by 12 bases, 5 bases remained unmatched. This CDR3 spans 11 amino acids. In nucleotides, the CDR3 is TGCAGTGCAACAGGGGGCAGGCAGCTGTTTTTT. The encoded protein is CSATGGRQLFF.

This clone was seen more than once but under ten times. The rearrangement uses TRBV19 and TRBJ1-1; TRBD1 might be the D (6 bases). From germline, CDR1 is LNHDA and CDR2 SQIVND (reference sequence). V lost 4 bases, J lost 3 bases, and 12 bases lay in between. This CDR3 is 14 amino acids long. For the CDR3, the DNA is TGTGCCAGTAGTAACGCAGGGGTCGACACTGAAGCTTTCTTT. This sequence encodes CASSNAGVDTEAFF.

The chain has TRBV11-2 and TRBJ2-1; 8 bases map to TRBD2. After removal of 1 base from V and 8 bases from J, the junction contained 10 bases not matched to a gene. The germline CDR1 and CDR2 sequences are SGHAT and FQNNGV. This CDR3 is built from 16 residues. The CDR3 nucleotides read TGTGCCAGCAGCTTAGTTCGGAGCGGGAGTTGGGATGAGCAGTTCTTC. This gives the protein CASSLVRSGSWDEQFF.